One sample yielded the 9 T cell receptor beta chains listed below, sequenced in a study of T-cell memory formation after mild COVID-19. Each CDR3 protein is one row after TCRdb ran MiXCR on the 5' RACE reads. The table has almost 250,000 distinct CDR3 sequences, approximately 15% seen once; the top ten hold around 2.2%. Sequenced: PBMCs or a T cell subset sorted from them (not recorded which). These TCRs come from an adult woman who had mild COVID-19 (a few samples of this study predate the infection). Cell type and time point are not known.

V gene TRBV18 combines with J gene TRBJ2-3; 13 positions match TRBD2. The V gene's germline CDR1 is KGHSH and CDR2 LQKENI. The CDR3 contains 16 residues. The J segment lost 3 bases and the V segment lost 5 bases, leaving 5 bases of the junction unmatched. Here the CDR3 reads CASSERLAGGTDTQYF. CDR3 nucleotide sequence: TGTGCCAGCTCAGAACGACTAGCGGGGGGAACAGATACGCAGTATTTT. Combining the CDR3 with reference TRBV18 and TRBJ2-3 gives the whole variable domain NAGVMQNPRHLVRRRGQEARLRCSPMKGHSHVYWYRQLPEEGLKFMVYLQKENIIDESGMPKERFSAEFPKEGPSILRIQQVVRGDSAAYFCASSERLAGGTDTQYFGPGTRLTVL.

The V call is TRBV30, the J call TRBJ1-3; TRBD1 might be the D (5 bases). The CDR3 is 14 amino acids. Per the germline V gene, CDR1 is GTSNPN and CDR2 is SVGIG (reference sequence). The V end was cut by 3 bases, the J end by 0 bases, with 9 bases between. CDR3 amino acids: CAWSGGTSGNTIYF. The CDR3 region has the DNA TGTGCCTGGAGCGGGGGGACCTCTGGAAACACCATATATTTT.

This clonotype was detected a few times. The CDR3 DNA sequence: TGTGCCACCAGTGTCACCGGGTCTGGGGTGACCCAGTACTTC. Translation: CATSVTGSGVTQYF. The genes are TRBV24-1 and TRBJ2-5; no reliable D call. Trimming took 5 bases from V and 7 from J, leaving 16 bases between them. The germline CDR1 and CDR2 sequences are KGHDR and SFDVKD. This CDR3 spans 14 amino acids.

The rearrangement uses TRBV4-2 and TRBJ2-3; D possibly corresponds to TRBD2 (5 bases). The V end was cut by 1 base, the J end by 14 bases, with 13 bases between. The CDR3 consists of 12 residues. Germline V gene sequence: CDR1 LGHNA, CDR2 YNFKEQ. As DNA, the CDR3 is TGTGCCAGCAGCCAAGGGAGGTCGGGATGGTATTTT. Its translation: CASSQGRSGWYF.

This clonotype came up many times. The CDR3 loop is CASSLDLAVSYNEQFF. The CDR3 coding sequence is TGCGCCAGCAGCTTGGATCTAGCGGTTTCCTACAATGAGCAGTTCTTC. The chain joins TRBV5-1 to TRBJ2-1, with 7 bases aligning to TRBD2. Losses at the gene ends were 0 bases for V and 1 base for J; bases not matched to a gene: 4. CDR1 is SGHRS and CDR2 is YFSETQ in the germline V gene. CDR3 size: 16 residues.

The J gene is TRBJ2-7, the V gene TRBV20-1; 13 bases align to TRBD2. Germline V gene lookup returns CDR1 DFQATT and CDR2 SNEGSKA (reference sequence). V was pared by 6 bases and J by 0 bases, with 11 bases of the junction left unmatched. The CDR3 totals 17 residues. In DNA form, the CDR3 reads TGCAGTGCGCCCAGCTCGGGACTAGCGGGATCCTCCTACGAGCAGTACTTC. Translating it yields CSAPSSGLAGSSYEQYF.

There are a few counts of this clonotype. J is TRBJ2-7 and V is TRBV15; a possible D gene is TRBD2 (5 bases). The CDR3 length is 17 residues. Germline V lookup: CDR1 LNHNV, CDR2 YYDKDF (reference sequence). V gave up 5 bases and J gave up 1 base, with 21 bases separating them. CDR3 amino acids: CATSDLTGPAVSYEQYF. Here the CDR3 DNA reads TGTGCCACCAGCGATCTTACGGGCCCAGCGGTATCCTACGAGCAGTACTTC. The full variable domain, in which reference TRBV15 and TRBJ2-7 provide the parts outside the CDR3, is DAMVIQNPRYQVTQFGKPVTLSCSQTLNHNVMYWYQQKSSQAPKLLFHYYDKDFNNEADTPDNFQSRRPNTSFCFLDIRSPGLGDTAMYLCATSDLTGPAVSYEQYFGPGTRLTVT.

This clonotype occurred a few times. This chain uses TRBV12-3 or TRBV12-4 with TRBJ2-1; possible D gene TRBD2, 5 bases. V was pared by 2 bases and J by 8 bases, with 16 bases between. This CDR3 has 15 residues. The CDR3 spells CASSLMRALGYEQFF. Here the CDR3 DNA reads TGTGCCAGCAGTTTAATGAGGGCATTGGGCTATGAGCAGTTCTTC.

This clonotype was counted between two and nine times. The rearrangement joins TRBV12-3 or TRBV12-4 to TRBJ2-7; a weak D match, TRBD2 (5 bases). The CDR3 sequence is 13 residues long. Trimming left V 1 base short and J 7 bases short, with 11 bases between. The CDR3 loop reads CASSLGTTGEQYF. CDR3 bases: TGTGCCAGCAGTTTAGGGACGACGGGGGAGCAGTACTTC.